This T cell receptor (beta chain) derives from a study of blood T cell repertoires in COVID-19. At the level of the study: Nucleic acid was either cDNA or gDNA, and it came from T cells, B-cell-depleted T cells, or PBMCs.

Germline CDR1 reads WSHSY; CDR2 reads SAAADI. CDR3 length equals 12 residues. Trimming took 2 bases from V and 8 from J, leaving 6 bases between them. Generated by immunoSEQ multiplex PCR, the TCRdb table keeps only in-frame clones and is missing some. Of tens of thousands of clones in the sample, roughly 79% were seen once. Sequencing was done on a sample of peripheral blood. The receptor was derived from a human donor in a cohort sampled during active COVID-19. The V gene is TRBV10-2, the J gene TRBJ1-4; D call uncertain. In DNA form, the CDR3 reads TGCGCCAGCAGTGAGCGGAGGGAAAAACTGTTTTTT. It codes for CASSERREKLFF.